This section outlines one TCR beta chain sequence together with its context. Its antigen is still unknown. Both TRBC1 and TRBC2 were covered by a beta constant-region primer of two equimolar oligonucleotides. From the UMI-ligation and nested PCR reads, TCRdb called clonotypes with MiXCR, one entry per CDR3 protein. Of over 25,000 distinct CDR3 sequences listed, around a tenth are singletons. The record originates from a study of naive and memory T cell subsets. Study-level results: Findings for naive and memory subsets could not be checked against ground truth.

The CDR3 loop spans 14 amino acids. CDR1 MDHEN and CDR2 SYDVKM come from the germline V gene. Between the trimmed V and J ends, which lost 2 bases and 4 bases, there was a span of 9 bases. After CD4 positive bead selection, the CD4-negative fraction gave CD8 T cells. The chain carries TRBV28 and TRBJ1-5; D is undetermined. The source is a human donor in good health. The sample taken for sequencing was effector memory CD4+ T cells from blood. Stated subset: effector memory, CD45RA- CD27-. CDR3 DNA sequence: TGTGCCAGCAGTTTACGGCATAGGAATCAGCCCCAGCATTTT. This encodes CASSLRHRNQPQHF.